This T cell receptor beta chain is from a study of cytomegalovirus exposure and HLA in healthy donors. Study-level points and caveats: Later work showed greater clonal expansion in HLA-associated TCR beta chains than in equally common others. Researchers reportedly found TCR beta sequences accurately predicted most subjects' HLA-A and HLA-B alleles.

V was trimmed by 1 base and J by 1 base, leaving 16 bases between them. CDR3 size: 17 residues. Germline assignment: CDR1 KGHSH and CDR2 LQKENI. A remark on this clone: What it binds is not known.

A multiplex PCR was run with 60 Vbeta primers and 13 Jbeta primers. In the original analysis: Unique TCR beta chains totaled some 80 million in a later count, with roughly 12 million of them shared. The assay was immunoSEQ multiplex PCR, and TCRdb's table has in-frame clones only and misses some. V and J calls plus clone size are reproduced from that table; the DNA served to infer D and trimming. The sample lists approximately 150,000 clones, around 72% seen once, with 2% to 3% in the top ten. The clonotype was recovered from a female donor in good health and CMV-seronegative. V gene TRBV18 combines with J gene TRBJ1-1, with D possibly matching TRBD1 (5 bases). Sequenced: PBMCs. CDR3 sequence reads: CASSPRWGEGSNTEAFF. The CDR3 DNA reads TGTGCCAGCTCACCACGGTGGGGCGAAGGATCGAACACTGAAGCTTTCTTT.